Listed below are T cell receptor beta chains from one sample, sequenced in a study of T-cell memory formation after mild COVID-19. TCRdb reprocessed the 5' RACE reads with MiXCR, giving one entry per CDR3 protein. The sample comprises roughly 450,000 distinct CDR3 sequences, roughly 17% of which are singletons, and 20% to 25% rests with the top ten. Sequencing was carried out using PBMCs or a T cell subset sorted from them (not recorded which). The receptor set was obtained from a man younger than 30 who had mild COVID-19 (a few samples of this study predate the infection). Cell type and time point are not known. Each CDR3 is given with its conserved first and last residue. A D gene is named only where the DNA matches it firmly. Size values are once, few and many counts, or a class for expanded clones, and some rows have none.

J	size	D	V	length	DNA	CDR3
TRBJ1-1	.	.	TRBV4-1	14	TGCGCCAGCAGCCTAAAAACATCGAACACTGAAGCTTTCTTT	CASSLKTSNTEAFF
TRBJ1-1	few	.	TRBV4-3	14	TGCGCCAGCAGCCAAGGCTATTTAAACACTGAAGCTTTCTTT	CASSQGYLNTEAFF
TRBJ2-2	few	.	TRBV7-2	15	TGTGCCAGCAGCTTGTCGGGGGTAGACACCGGGGAGCTGTTTTTT	CASSLSGVDTGELFF
TRBJ2-7	.	.	TRBV4-1	21	TGCGCCAGCAGCCAAGATCGGGGGAAGCAGCGCGGGAAACCGGAGGGAGACGAGCAGTACTTC	CASSQDRGKQRGKPEGDEQYF
TRBJ2-1	few	.	TRBV5-1	15	TGCGCCAGCAGCCAGCGACCCACCTCCTACAATGAGCAGTTCTTC	CASSQRPTSYNEQFF
TRBJ1-2	.	TRBD1	TRBV25-1	15	TGTGCCAGCAGTCCTCAGGACAGGGGGCGCGGTGGCTACACCTTC	CASSPQDRGRGGYTF
TRBJ1-2	few	TRBD1	TRBV6-5	13	TGTGCCAGCAGTTACGGACAGGGGGCTGGCTACACCTTC	CASSYGQGAGYTF
TRBJ2-1	few	.	TRBV4-1	14	TGCGCCAGCAGCCAAGTGCTTTCCTACAATGAGCAGTTCTTC	CASSQVLSYNEQFF
TRBJ1-1	.	.	TRBV6-5	13	TGTGCCAGCAGTTACGGGGGGTGGTCTGAAGCTTTCTTT	CASSYGGWSEAFF
TRBJ2-1	.	TRBD1	TRBV20-1	14	TGCAGCAAGAGGAGGCAGGACAGGGGAGGTGAGCAGTTCTTC	CSKRRQDRGGEQFF
TRBJ2-7	.	.	TRBV6-2/TRBV6-3	14	TGTGCCAGCAGTCGAGGAATCGGCCCCTACGAGCAGTACTTC	CASSRGIGPYEQYF
TRBJ2-3	many	TRBD2	TRBV5-1	14	TGCGCCAGCAGCTTGGGGACTAGCGGAGATACGCAGTATTTT	CASSLGTSGDTQYF
TRBJ2-1	.	TRBD2	TRBV7-9	16	TGTGCCAGCAGCTCTAGCGGGGGGAGCTCCTACAATGAGCAGTTCTTC	CASSSSGGSSYNEQFF
TRBJ2-7	few	.	TRBV4-1	15	TGCGCCAGCAGCCAGCCCGCACGGAGAATGGGCGAGCAGTACTTC	CASSQPARRMGEQYF
TRBJ2-2	few	TRBD2	TRBV4-1	17	TGCGCCAGCAGCCAAGTCGGGGAGCGGGGGGGCGCCGGGGAGCTGTTTTTT	CASSQVGERGGAGELFF
TRBJ1-2	few	.	TRBV4-3	14	TGCGCCAGCAGCCAAGAATGGCAGGGCGGCGGCTACACCTTC	CASSQEWQGGGYTF
TRBJ2-1	.	.	TRBV6-5	15	TGTGCCAGCAGTTACTTCCTAGCAGCCTACAATGAGCAGTTCTTC	CASSYFLAAYNEQFF
TRBJ1-2	many	.	TRBV7-2	15	TGTGCCAGCAGCTTAGCGCGGGGCAGGGGCTATGGCTACACCTTC	CASSLARGRGYGYTF
TRBJ2-4	.	TRBD2	TRBV24-1	15	TGTGCCACCAGTGCCGGGGGGTCGATGAAAAACATTCAGTACTTC	CATSAGGSMKNIQYF
TRBJ1-2	.	.	TRBV5-1	13	TGCGCCAGCAGCCCGGGGGACGTCAGAGGCTACACCTTC	CASSPGDVRGYTF
TRBJ2-4	few	TRBD2	TRBV9	15	TGTGCCAGCAGCGGGGAGGGACTTGCCAAAAACATTCAGTACTTC	CASSGEGLAKNIQYF
TRBJ2-4	few	.	TRBV4-3	15	TGCGCCAGCAGCCAAGATGGGGGGGCCGCAAACATTCAGTACTTC	CASSQDGGAANIQYF
TRBJ1-5	many	.	TRBV28	14	TGTGCCAGCAGTTTATCAGACAGCAATCAGCCCCAGCATTTT	CASSLSDSNQPQHF
TRBJ1-4	.	.	TRBV4-3	15	TGCGCCAGCAGACCAGGCGGGGGGCCCCTGAAAAAACTGTTTTTT	CASRPGGGPLKKLFF
TRBJ2-1	few	TRBD2	TRBV11-2	16	TGTGCCAGCAGCTCCCTGCAGCGGGGGGCCTACAATGAGCAGTTCTTC	CASSSLQRGAYNEQFF
TRBJ1-1	few	.	TRBV5-1	15	TGCGCCAGCAGCTTGGTGAGTCCCCTGAACACTGAAGCTTTCTTT	CASSLVSPLNTEAFF